In its sample, the clone carrying this T cell receptor beta chain was seen a few times. The length of the CDR3 is 13 residues. V gave up 7 bases and J gave up 6 bases; unmatched junction bases: 2. Per germline, CDR1 LNHDA and CDR2 SQIVND (reference sequence). In the authors' workflow: Amplification from reference gene primers served as the basis for estimated nucleated cell counts. Only in-frame clones appear in the TCRdb table, and some are missing; sequencing was by immunoSEQ multiplex PCR. V, J and clone size are taken as reported in that table, and D and trimming were inferred from the DNA itself. The top ten clones hold more than 7.5% of a sample with approximately 31,000 clones, 75% to 85% of them seen once. The data belong to a study of blood T cell repertoires in COVID-19. Study-wide context: Researchers got acute and convalescent COVID-19 samples from the United States, Italy and Spain. PBMCs, B-cell-depleted T cells, or T cells provided the cDNA or gDNA that made up the material.

J is TRBJ2-2 and V is TRBV19, with 10 bases fitting TRBD2. Sequenced: peripheral blood. The receptor's source is a man older than 75 with active COVID-19. CDR3 in amino acids: CASKAGGAGELFF. For the CDR3, the DNA is TGTGCCAGTAAAGCGGGGGGGGCCGGGGAGCTGTTTTTT.